This entry concerns a single TCR beta chain. Its antigen remains undetermined. Per-base qualities were not stored, and no clone one base away is much larger. These data originate in a study of PD-L1 blockade in urothelial cancer (dated by TCRdb to the late 2010s). In terms of the full investigation: Therapy was started at some point between 2014 and 2016 for all patients, and atezolizumab 1,200 mg was administered intravenously every 3 weeks. About 90% of the roughly 29 patients were identified as males with urothelial cancer of bladder origin, and a prior smoking history was reported by 18 of 29 patients. Patients had an ECOG performance status of 0 or 1 and had received between 0 and 3 prior chemotherapy regimens. Blood samples were analyzed at two time points: 3 weeks after treatment start (second dose) and 6 weeks after treatment start. Blood samples yielded a median of roughly 150,000 T cells and more than 80,000 unique TCRs, with median clonality 0.080. The study, an exploratory multi-omic analysis, examined somatic, immune and clinical correlates of response to PD-L1 blockade with atezolizumab in urothelial cancer. TCR sequencing covered pretreatment tumor samples and matched, serially collected peripheral blood taken before and after atezolizumab treatment. Progression-free survival longer than 6 months counted as durable clinical benefit, and TCR features were additionally tested against both progression-free and overall survival. In the same patients who had TCR sequencing, pretreatment tumors also underwent whole exome sequencing and RNA sequencing. Durable clinical benefit was achieved by nine patients but not by the remaining 20. Pretreatment blood TCR-seq was available for 30 or so patients, at least one posttreatment blood collection was obtained for some 24 patients, and tumor TCR-seq was available for some 24 patients. The research as a whole found: A pretreatment peripheral blood TCR clonality below the median was linked to improved progression-free and overall survival. Among patients with durable benefit, tumor-associated TCR clones showed greater expansion in peripheral blood 3 weeks after treatment started (n = 22, p = 0.022). Because of the small sample size (n ≈ 28) and the many exploratory analyses performed, the results are intended to be regarded as hypothesis-generating.

Reading the germline V gene (reference sequence) gives CDR1 LNHDA and CDR2 SQIVND. The CDR3 has 14 amino acids, counting the end cysteine and phenylalanine. Only CDR3 DNA remains: 42 bases, in frame from the first base. V lost 4 bases and J lost 4 bases, and the count of bases not matched to a germline gene is 5. Synthetic TCR analog templates were spiked into each PCR so that absolute template abundance could be estimated from read counts. The immunoSEQ assay used bias-controlled V and J gene primers to amplify TCRbeta CDR3 regions from genomic DNA. Sequencing of rearranged TCRbeta segments was performed at approximately 20X coverage. The study's processing was this. Sequencing errors were corrected by clustering and CDR3s were annotated against IMGT to assign V, D and J genes. Downstream analyses used only productive TCRbeta rearrangements, leaving out any out-of-frame or stop-codon sequences. Clonality was calculated as one minus the Shannon entropy normalized by the log of the number of unique productive sequences. Clones differing between time points or between blood and tumor were identified by Fisher's exact test with Benjamini-Hochberg correction at adjusted p below 0.01. TCRdb's version of the immuneACCESS table is confined to in-frame rearrangements and falls short of the full clone set. An unresolved V gene accounts for under half of the shortfall where checked; the remainder is of unknown origin. The DNA was the basis for D and trimming; V, J and clone size are from that table. Across this sample there are 130,000 or so clones, with roughly 83% seen only once. The ten biggest clones cover 3.2% of the sample.

Reading the label with the study, this specimen's time point is: pretreatment peripheral blood. A total of about 31 patients with locally advanced or metastatic urothelial carcinoma, treated at Memorial Sloan Kettering on a trial protocol, made up the cohort. Peripheral blood mononuclear cells were collected pretreatment and during treatment, with between 1 and 8 total time points obtained per patient. The Qiagen DNeasy Blood extraction kit was used to purify genomic DNA from total PBMCs and tumor samples. Collected pretreatment and during treatment, PBMCs were isolated and stored as previously described.

This TCR derives from a man aged 50 or older with urothelial cancer. The chain links TRBV19 with TRBJ2-5, and TRBD1 matches 8 of the central bases. This sample comprised PBMCs, obtained around atezolizumab (anti-PD-L1) treatment. The CDR3 corresponds to CASSNPGQGETQYF. The nucleotide sequence reads as follows: TGTGCCAGTAGTAATCCCGGACAGGGAGAGACCCAGTACTTC.